These 24 T cell receptor beta chains share one sample of origin, sequenced in a study of T-cell reconstitution after alpha-beta-depleted transplantation in children (dated by TCRdb to about 2016). Sample treatment or condition, as interpreted from the label and publication: allogeneic hematopoietic cell transplantation with graft depleted of TCRalphabeta T cells and CD19 B cells. Libraries were constructed by PCR. Sequenced on an Illumina HiSeq 2500. TCR library preparation used molecular barcoding, with unique molecular identifiers applied to normalize quantification of the TCRbeta repertoire. The raw public data were reprocessed by TCRdb itself: fastp quality trimming at Q25, MiXCR clonotype calling, in-frame beta chains only. Each entry is one CDR3 protein sequence, shown with its most common DNA and genes. The sample table holds hundreds of thousands of distinct CDR3 sequences, of which over 10% were seen once. The ten largest clones add up to approximately 0.8% of the sample.

Sequencing was performed on PBMCs, taken before TCRalphabeta/CD19-depleted stem cell transplant. These receptors were taken from a girl aged 2-10 years with congenital amegakaryocytic thrombocytopenia, due to receive a stem cell transplant.

Many counts were recorded for this clonotype. V is TRBV29-1 and J is TRBJ1-2; 10 bases match TRBD1. Trimming removed 0 bases from V and 4 bases from J; junction bases left unmatched: 11. The CDR3 spans 17 residues. Germline-derived CDR1 and CDR2 are SQVTM and ANQGSEA. Here the CDR3 reads CSVEDPTGGESGYGYTF. In DNA form, the CDR3 reads TGCAGCGTTGAAGACCCGACAGGGGGCGAATCTGGCTATGGCTACACCTTC.

This clonotype has only a few counts. This chain joins TRBV27 and TRBJ2-7; the D gene is possibly TRBD2 (6 bases). The CDR3 loop spans 13 amino acids. The germline V gene has CDR1 MNHEY and CDR2 SMNVEV (reference sequence). Trimming pared 6 bases from V and 2 bases from J, leaving 11 bases between. The CDR3 region has the DNA TGTGCCAGCAGGATGACTAGTACCTACGAGCAGTACTTC. It specifies CASRMTSTYEQYF.

V usage is TRBV3-1 and J usage is TRBJ2-7, with D tentatively TRBD1 or TRBD2 (5 bases each). CDR1 LGHDT and CDR2 YNNKEL come from the germline V gene (reference sequence). The V and J ends lost 4 bases and 0 bases respectively, with 10 bases between them. The CDR3 sequence is 14 residues long. The CDR3 sequence: CASSLTADSYEQYF. DNA of the CDR3: TGTGCCAGCAGCCTGACAGCGGACTCCTACGAGCAGTACTTC.

This clonotype has more than one count but fewer than ten. J is TRBJ2-7 and V is TRBV12-3 or TRBV12-4, with D tentatively TRBD2 (5 bases). The CDR3 consists of 11 residues. With 6 bases removed from V and 9 bases from J, the gap between germline ends came to 12 bases. The CDR3 reads CASSPGGWQYF. The CDR3 DNA reads as TGTGCCAGCAGCCCCGGAGGCTGGCAGTACTTC.

In its sample, this clonotype was seen many times. J is TRBJ2-7 and V is TRBV12-3 or TRBV12-4; 7 nucleotides line up with TRBD1. The V segment lost 5 bases and the J segment 0 bases; nucleotides outside the gene matches: 7. CDR3 length: 15 amino acids. CDR3 sequence reads: CASSQQGLGSYEQYF. In DNA, the CDR3 is TGTGCCAGCAGTCAACAGGGGTTGGGCTCCTACGAGCAGTACTTC.

The CDR3 DNA reads as TGTGCCAGCAGTTACTCTACAGGGGGCACACCCCTCCACTTT. This translates into CASSYSTGGTPLHF. The rearrangement joins TRBV6-5 to TRBJ1-6, with TRBD1 identical over 9 bases. The V segment lost 0 bases and the J segment 11 bases; nucleotides outside the gene matches: 2. The CDR3 totals 14 residues. Per the germline V gene, CDR1 is MNHEY and CDR2 is SVGAGI.

This clonotype was seen a few times. This chain uses TRBV7-8 with TRBJ2-5; TRBD2 matches at 8 bases. This CDR3 is 15 amino acids long. J was trimmed by 0 bases and V by 5 bases; bases with no gene match: 5. In germline, CDR1 is SGHVS, CDR2 FQNEAQ. CDR3 amino acids: CASSDGGRNQETQYF. The CDR3 DNA follows: TGTGCCAGCAGCGATGGCGGGAGGAACCAAGAGACCCAGTACTTC.

This chain links TRBV24-1 with TRBJ2-2; D gene ambiguous. The CDR3 runs to 14 residues. V was cut by 10 bases and J by 0 bases, with 11 bases left in between. From germline, CDR1 is KGHDR and CDR2 SFDVKD. CDR3 bases: TGTGCCACGCCGGCGACACCGAACACCGGGGAGCTGTTTTTT. Amino acids: CATPATPNTGELFF.

This chain links TRBV5-6 with TRBJ2-3; D possibly uses TRBD1 or TRBD2 (5 bases each). With 4 bases removed from V and 6 bases from J, the gap between germline ends came to 18 bases. Germline V gives CDR1 SGHDT, CDR2 YYEEEE. The CDR3 consists of 15 residues. The CDR3 bases are TGTGCCAGCAGCCGGGACCGGACAACCAGCGATACGCAGTATTTT. Its protein is CASSRDRTTSDTQYF. The variable domain in full, with the rest retrieved from reference TRBV5-6 and TRBJ2-3, is DAGVTQSPTHLIKTRGQQVTLRCSPKSGHDTVSWYQQALGQGPQFIFQYYEEEERQRGNFPDRFSGHQFPNYSSELNVNALLLGDSALYLCASSRDRTTSDTQYFGPGTRLTVL.

J is TRBJ1-1 and V is TRBV29-1; the D gene is possibly TRBD1 (5 bases). The ends were cut back, 5 bases at V and 4 bases at J, with 14 bases in the middle. This CDR3 is built from 13 residues. Germline CDR1 SQVTM, CDR2 ANQGSEA. DNA of the CDR3: TGCAGCGTTAAAACGGGGGTTGGCACTGAAGCTTTCTTT. Translating it yields CSVKTGVGTEAFF.

This clonotype was seen a handful of times. The chain employs TRBV5-6 and TRBJ2-3, with 10 bases that match TRBD2. CDR3 length: 15 amino acids. Trimming removed 5 bases from V and 4 bases from J; junction bases left unmatched: 7. Germline-derived CDR1 and CDR2 are SGHDT and YYEEEE. In DNA form, the CDR3 reads TGTGCCAGCAGAACCCCCAGCGGGAGGGCAGATACGCAGTATTTT. Translated: CASRTPSGRADTQYF.

There are many counts of this clonotype. The chain uses TRBV6-5 and TRBJ1-1; D is ambiguous. Germline values: CDR1 MNHEY, CDR2 SVGAGI. This CDR3 has 14 residues. The germline V and J ends were trimmed by 4 bases and 0 bases, with 9 bases remaining between them. CDR3 sequence reads: CASSFDGVNTEAFF. CDR3 bases: TGTGCCAGCAGTTTCGACGGGGTGAACACTGAAGCTTTCTTT.

The rearrangement links TRBV12-3 or TRBV12-4 to TRBJ1-5, with TRBD1 identical over 9 bases. This CDR3 comprises 14 residues. Trimming took 5 bases from V and 7 from J; bases not matched to a gene: 6. CDR3 in DNA: TGTGCCAGCAGTAAGGGACAGGGAACGCAGCCCCAGCATTTT. It yields the protein CASSKGQGTQPQHF.

This chain uses TRBV5-5 with TRBJ1-2; 9 bases map to TRBD1. The CDR3 has 16 amino acids. Germline V gene sequence: CDR1 SGHKS, CDR2 YYEKEE (reference sequence). The J segment lost 0 bases and the V segment lost 4 bases, leaving 7 bases of the junction unmatched. The CDR3 DNA follows: TGTGCCAGCAGCCAAGGGACAGGGATCGCTAACTATGGCTACACCTTC. This encodes CASSQGTGIANYGYTF.

The chain links TRBV29-1 to TRBJ2-7; D perhaps matches TRBD2 (6 bases). CDR1 and CDR2 (germline): SQVTM, ANQGSEA. This CDR3 spans 13 amino acids. DNA for the CDR3: TGCAGAGTACTGCGTAGCGGAGTGCACGAGCAGTACTTC. This translates into CRVLRSGVHEQYF.

This clonotype was seen a few times. The chain combines TRBV4-1 with TRBJ2-1; 7 bases agree with TRBD2. V trimming: 0 bases; J trimming: 9 bases; junction bases outside the gene matches: 8. This CDR3 spans 15 amino acids. Per germline, CDR1 MGHRA and CDR2 YSYEKL. The CDR3: CASSQEQLASGEQFF. In DNA form, the CDR3 reads TGCGCCAGCAGCCAAGAACAACTAGCGTCTGGTGAGCAGTTCTTC.

This clonotype came up a few times. The CDR3 bases are TGCGCCAGCAGCCCATTCGGCGGGAGAGGTTGGGAGCTGTTTTTT. Amino acids: CASSPFGGRGWELFF. This chain connects TRBV5-1 to TRBJ2-2; TRBD2 matches 7 bases. This CDR3 comprises 15 residues. CDR1 is SGHRS and CDR2 is YFSETQ in the germline V gene. Trimming cost V 4 bases and J 9 bases; bases outside gene matches: 12.

This clonotype was seen at least ten times. This chain joins TRBV6-5 and TRBJ2-7, with 7 bases lining up with TRBD2. The germline CDR1 and CDR2 sequences are MNHEY and SVGAGI. This CDR3 has 15 amino acids. The trim removed 0 bases at V and 2 bases at J, leaving 4 bases unmatched. The CDR3 reads CASSYSSGTTYEQYF. The CDR3 DNA follows: TGTGCCAGCAGTTACTCGAGCGGGACCACCTACGAGCAGTACTTC.

This clonotype was detected many times. This chain links TRBV20-1 with TRBJ2-1; the D gene could be TRBD1 or TRBD2 (5 bases each). The V end was cut by 1 base, the J end by 7 bases, with 14 bases between. The CDR3 is 14 residues long. Germline V gene lookup returns CDR1 DFQATT and CDR2 SNEGSKA (reference sequence). CDR3 sequence: CSARAGLDRNEQFF. The CDR3 DNA reads as TGCAGTGCTAGAGCGGGGCTAGACCGGAATGAGCAGTTCTTC.

This clonotype was observed at least ten times. The chain uses TRBV15 and TRBJ2-5, with D perhaps TRBD1 (5 bases). The CDR3 spans 15 residues. Trimming cost V 0 bases and J 4 bases, with 12 bases left between them. In germline, CDR1 is LNHNV, CDR2 YYDKDF (reference sequence). In DNA form, the CDR3 reads TGTGCCACCAGCAGAGATGTTTTCAGGGCAGAGACCCAGTACTTC. It codes for CATSRDVFRAETQYF. Full variable domain (rest looked up from reference TRBV15 and TRBJ2-5): DAMVIQNPRYQVTQFGKPVTLSCSQTLNHNVMYWYQQKSSQAPKLLFHYYDKDFNNEADTPDNFQSRRPNTSFCFLDIRSPGLGDTAMYLCATSRDVFRAETQYFGPGTRLLVL.

This clonotype was observed at least ten times. The rearrangement links TRBV12-3 or TRBV12-4 to TRBJ1-1, with 7 bases matching TRBD1. There are 15 residues in the CDR3. The J segment lost 1 base and the V segment lost 2 bases, leaving 4 bases of the junction unmatched. The CDR3 region is CASSLRQGKNTEAFF. As DNA, the CDR3 is TGTGCCAGCAGTTTAAGACAGGGTAAGAACACTGAAGCTTTCTTT.

The chain uses TRBV3-1 and TRBJ2-1, with TRBD1 matching 10 bases. The CDR3 is 17 residues long. Germline-derived CDR1 and CDR2 are LGHDT and YNNKEL (reference sequence). Losses at the gene ends were 4 bases for V and 1 base for J; bases not matched to a gene: 7. The CDR3: CASSPHRTGGSYNEQFF. The CDR3 DNA reads TGTGCCAGCAGCCCCCACCGGACAGGGGGGTCCTACAATGAGCAGTTCTTC.

The chain couples TRBV27 to TRBJ1-6; D gene unclear. The CDR3 runs to 15 residues. Per the germline V gene, CDR1 is MNHEY and CDR2 is SMNVEV (reference sequence). Trimming stripped 3 bases from V and 0 bases from J, with 6 bases between. CDR3 amino acids: CASSFLSSYNSPLHF. The CDR3 nucleotides read TGTGCCAGCAGTTTCTTGAGCTCCTATAATTCACCCCTCCACTTT.

This clonotype was observed many times. The chain joins TRBV11-2 to TRBJ2-1; D is unclear. CDR1 and CDR2 from the germline V gene are SGHAT and FQNNGV. V was cut by 1 base and J by 10 bases, with 8 bases left in between. This CDR3 has 12 amino acids. The CDR3 protein is CASSLVLAEQFF. CDR3 sequence (DNA): TGTGCCAGCAGCTTAGTGTTGGCGGAGCAGTTCTTC.